This section outlines one T cell receptor beta chain sequence together with its context. Described treatment: preoperative locoregional IRX-2 cytokine immunotherapy. Patients received preoperative, locoregional IRX-2 cytokine immunotherapy in a phase Ib study. The data are from a study of preoperative IRX-2 immunotherapy in early breast cancer. Profiled with immunoSEQ multiplex PCR; TCRdb holds only in-frame clones, not every one. Of tens of thousands of clones listed, 82% were seen once; the top ten hold around 1.5%. This CDR3 comprises 15 residues. The germline V and J ends were trimmed by 6 bases and 4 bases, with 16 bases remaining between them. CDR1 is MNHGY, CDR2 SAAAGT, per germline.

The sample in question was lymph node tissue, obtained after IRX-2 immunotherapy. The sequence was obtained from a human donor with breast cancer. V usage is TRBV6-8 and J usage is TRBJ1-5; D not certain. The CDR3 spells CASRVRRAENQPQHF. The CDR3 region has the DNA TGTGCCAGCAGAGTACGCCGGGCCGAAAATCAGCCCCAGCATTTT.